The 8 T cell receptor beta chains below come from one sample, sequenced in a study of tumor and adjacent non-tumor tissue in lung cancer. This sample's RNA came from whole unsorted tissue. This non-tumor lung sample came from over 3 cm beyond the tumor edge. A modified ARM-PCR protocol with three rounds of nested PCR amplified TCRbeta. Using its own MiXCR run on the multiplex PCR reads, TCRdb lists one record per CDR3 protein. The table has 75,000 to 90,000 distinct CDR3 sequences, around 82% seen once; the top ten hold 20% to 25%. The specimen sequenced was distant non-tumor lung tissue. The receptors originated from a woman aged 45-59 years with non-small cell lung cancer.

Turning to this clonotype: A much larger clone lies one base from this, so it may be a read error. V gene TRBV24-1 combines with J gene TRBJ2-1, with D possibly called TRBD1 or TRBD2 (5 bases each). CDR3 length: 14 amino acids. The germline CDR1 and CDR2 sequences are KGHDR and SFDVKD. The CDR3 nucleotides are TGTGTCACCAGTGACTCACTAGTGGGGGATGAGCAGTTCTTC. It codes for CVTSDSLVGDEQFF.

Ten or more counts support this clonotype. V and J are TRBV28 and TRBJ2-1; D possibly uses TRBD1 or TRBD2 (5 bases each). Germline-derived CDR1 and CDR2 are MDHEN and SYDVKM. The V end lost 11 bases, the J end lost 8 bases, and 22 bases lay between the germline ends. The CDR3 is made up of 14 amino acids. The CDR3 sequence: CAVPLRGTLHEQFF. The CDR3 bases are TGTGCCGTCCCGCTTAGAGGGACCCTCCATGAGCAGTTCTTC. Full variable domain (outside the CDR3, taken from reference TRBV28 and TRBJ2-1): DVKVTQSSRYLVKRTGEKVFLECVQDMDHENMFWYRQDPGLGLRLIYFSYDVKMKEKGDIPEGYSVSREKKERFSLILESASTNQTSMYLCAVPLRGTLHEQFFGPGTRLTVL.

As regards this clonotype: At one end, the junction sequence differs from germline, possibly due to a read error. This rearrangement joins TRBV11-2 to TRBJ2-7; 8 bases match TRBD2. In germline, CDR1 is SGHAT, CDR2 FQNNGV. The CDR3 has 14 amino acids. The CDR3 here is CARSLSGSTNGQYF. The CDR3 DNA sequence: TGTGCCAGGAGCTTGAGCGGGAGTACTAACGGGCAGTACTTC. Drawing the rest from reference TRBV11-2 and TRBJ2-7, the complete variable domain is EAGVAQSPRYKIIEKRQSVAFWCNPISGHATLYWYQQILGQGPKLLIQFQNNGVVDDSQLPKDRFSAERLKGVDSTLKIQPAKLEDSAVYLCARSLSGSTNGQYFGPGTRLTVT.

The V and J genes are TRBV29-1 and TRBJ1-1; D uncertain. Trimming took 8 bases from V and 1 from J, leaving 20 bases between them. The CDR3 spans 15 residues. Germline V gene lookup returns CDR1 SQVTM and CDR2 ANQGSEA. CDR3 nucleotide sequence: TGCAGCTGTATGACTGGCGGGCAGGCGAACACTGAAGCTTTCTTT. Protein: CSCMTGGQANTEAFF.

The sample holds one count of this clonotype. V and J are TRBV12-3 or TRBV12-4 and TRBJ2-1, with unresolved D. The CDR3 totals 12 residues. The ends were cut back, 3 bases at V and 5 bases at J, with 5 bases in the middle. CDR3: CASSLMNNEQFF. CDR3 in DNA: TGTGCCAGCAGTTTGATGAACAATGAGCAGTTCTTC.

As for this clonotype: The conserved closing phenylalanine or tryptophan is absent in this CDR3, likely reflecting a read error. V is TRBV5-1 and J is TRBJ1-1, with D possibly matching TRBD1 (5 bases). Germline CDR1 and CDR2: SGHRS and YFSETQ. V was cut by 1 base and J by 5 bases, with 12 bases left in between. The CDR3 covers 14 residues. The CDR3 sequence: CASSLNAGETEAFL. DNA of the CDR3: TGCGCCAGCAGCTTGAATGCGGGGGAAACTGAAGCTTTCCTT.

Concerning this clonotype: The missing conserved phenylalanine or tryptophan at the end of this CDR3 makes a read error likely. No DNA is shown, since the ends of the CDR3 on it are uncertain; the CDR3 is the one TCRdb lists. V and J are TRBV4-1 and TRBJ2-7. The CDR3 contains 15 residues when both ends are counted. The germline CDR1 and CDR2 sequences are MGHRA and YSYEKL. The CDR3 reads CASSQEGSTPYEQYL.

This clonotype was detected many times. This chain links TRBV5-1 with TRBJ2-3; 12 bases agree with TRBD2. CDR1 is SGHRS, CDR2 YFSETQ, per germline. V lost 2 bases, J lost 2 bases, and 12 bases stayed unmatched. The CDR3 runs to 19 residues. CDR3: CASSLSLAGGSRATDTQYF. Written as DNA, the CDR3 is TGCGCCAGCAGCTTAAGCCTAGCGGGAGGGAGTAGGGCCACAGATACGCAGTATTTT.